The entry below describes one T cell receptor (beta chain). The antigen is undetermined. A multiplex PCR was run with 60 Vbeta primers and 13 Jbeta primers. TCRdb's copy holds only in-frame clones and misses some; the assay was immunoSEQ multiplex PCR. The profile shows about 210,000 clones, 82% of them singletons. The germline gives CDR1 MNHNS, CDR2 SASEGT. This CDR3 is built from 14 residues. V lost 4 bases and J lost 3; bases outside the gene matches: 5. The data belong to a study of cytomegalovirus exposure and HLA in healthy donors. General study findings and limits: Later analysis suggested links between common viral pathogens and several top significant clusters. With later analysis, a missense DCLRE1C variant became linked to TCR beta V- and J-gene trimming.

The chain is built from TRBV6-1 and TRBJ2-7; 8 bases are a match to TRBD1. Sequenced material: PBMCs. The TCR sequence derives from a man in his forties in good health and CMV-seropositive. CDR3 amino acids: CASSGQGTVYEQYF. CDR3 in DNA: TGTGCCAGCAGTGGACAGGGGACAGTCTACGAGCAGTACTTC.